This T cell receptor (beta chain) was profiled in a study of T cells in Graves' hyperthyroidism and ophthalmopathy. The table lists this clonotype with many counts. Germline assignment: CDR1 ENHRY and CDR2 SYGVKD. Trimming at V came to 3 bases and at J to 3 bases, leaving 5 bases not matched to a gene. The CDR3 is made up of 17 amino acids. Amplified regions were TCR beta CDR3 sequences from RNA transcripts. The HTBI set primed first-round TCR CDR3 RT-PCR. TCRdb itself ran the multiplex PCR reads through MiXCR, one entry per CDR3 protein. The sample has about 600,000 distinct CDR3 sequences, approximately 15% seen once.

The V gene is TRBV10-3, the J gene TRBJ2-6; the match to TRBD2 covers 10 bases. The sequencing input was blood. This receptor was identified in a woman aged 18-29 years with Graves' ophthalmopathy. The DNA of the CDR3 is TGTGCCATCAGTGATTTCCTAGCGGGAGTTGGGGCCAACGTCCTGACTTTC. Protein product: CAISDFLAGVGANVLTF.